The TCR beta chain under discussion was sequenced for a study of blood T cell repertoires in COVID-19. The overall study: Some COVID-19 samples were acute and others convalescent; all came from the United States, Italy and Spain.

As handled by the study authors: Estimation of nucleated cell counts relied on the amplification of reference gene primers. The method was immunoSEQ multiplex PCR; TCRdb's version includes in-frame clones alone and lacks a portion of them. V, J and clone size are those of that table, while D and trimming were read from the DNA. The table includes about 68,000 clones, approximately 89% detected once. Source material: peripheral blood. This sequence originates from a woman aged 55-75 years with active COVID-19.

This CDR3 is CATSNLRGLVSHEQYF. CDR3 coding DNA: TGTGCCACCAGCAACCTACGCGGGCTAGTTTCCCACGAGCAGTACTTC. V is TRBV15 and J is TRBJ2-7, with D possibly being TRBD2 (5 bases). CDR1 LNHNV and CDR2 YYDKDF come from the germline V gene (reference sequence). The ends were cut back, 4 bases at V and 5 bases at J, with 21 bases in the middle. This CDR3 is built from 16 residues.